Below, 4 T cell receptor beta chains from the same sample are listed, as sequenced in a study of technical replicates of blood from several donors. Generated by immunoSEQ multiplex PCR, the TCRdb table keeps only in-frame clones and is missing some. The data show 80,000 or so clones, roughly 98% seen once. Material: T cells isolated from PBMCs. These receptors were obtained from a human donor in good health.

The chain is built from TRBV7-9 and TRBJ2-1, with TRBD2 identical over 8 bases. The J segment lost 8 bases and the V segment lost 0 bases, leaving 3 bases of the junction unmatched. Germline values: CDR1 SEHNR, CDR2 FQNEAQ (reference sequence). The CDR3 is 14 residues long. The CDR3 sequence: CASSLAPTSDEQFF. DNA for the CDR3: TGTGCCAGCAGCTTAGCGCCGACTAGCGATGAGCAGTTCTTC. Combining the CDR3 with reference TRBV7-9 and TRBJ2-1 gives the whole variable domain DTGVSQNPRHKITKRGQNVTFRCDPISEHNRLYWYRQTLGQGPEFLTYFQNEAQLEKSRLLSDRFSAERPKGSFSTLEIQRTEQGDSAMYLCASSLAPTSDEQFFGPGTRLTVL.

The V gene is TRBV4-2, the J gene TRBJ2-3, with 9 bases identical to TRBD2. Germline CDR1 LGHNA, CDR2 YNFKEQ. V was clipped by 0 bases and J by 1 base; unmatched bases: 2. The CDR3 is made up of 16 amino acids. This chain's CDR3 is CASSQERTSGTDTQYF. The CDR3, as DNA: TGTGCCAGCAGCCAAGAAAGGACTAGCGGCACAGATACGCAGTATTTT.

The V gene is TRBV5-4, the J gene TRBJ1-2, with 7 nucleotides matching TRBD1. Germline V lookup: CDR1 SGHNT, CDR2 YYREEE (reference sequence). The CDR3 covers 16 residues. The V gene end was trimmed by 1 base and the J gene end by 3 bases; junction bases not matched to a gene: 9. The CDR3 is CASSLYNRGGDYGYTF. For the CDR3, the DNA is TGTGCCAGCAGCTTGTACAACAGGGGAGGCGACTATGGCTACACCTTC. Using reference TRBV5-4 and TRBJ1-2 for the parts outside the CDR3, the full variable domain is ETGVTQSPTHLIKTRGQQVTLRCSSQSGHNTVSWYQQALGQGPQFIFQYYREEENGRGNFPPRFSGLQFPNYSSELNVNALELDDSALYLCASSLYNRGGDYGYTFGSGTRLTVV.

The chain couples TRBV7-9 to TRBJ1-1; perhaps TRBD1 as D (5 bases). The CDR3 extends over 14 amino acids. Germline V gene data show CDR1 as SEHNR and CDR2 as FQNEAQ (reference sequence). Trimming cost V 5 bases and J 4 bases, with 14 bases left between them. The CDR3 sequence is CASSPDISSTEAFF. The CDR3 DNA follows: TGTGCCAGCAGCCCGGACATAAGCTCCACTGAAGCTTTCTTT.